This is a list of T cell receptor beta chains from one sample in a study of cytomegalovirus exposure and HLA in healthy donors. Assay: immunoSEQ multiplex PCR; the TCRdb copy retains only in-frame clones and omits some. Of some 180,000 clones detected, 85% appear once; the ten largest clones hold 2.5%. The material sequenced was PBMCs. These TCRs come from a man under 40 in good health and CMV-seropositive. Each CDR3 is given with its conserved first and last residue.

>TRBV28
CASRGTSGRHSTDTQYF
>TRBV7-2
CASSTHRGRDTGELFF
>TRBV5-1
CASSRGQSLFNYGYTF
>TRBV5-1
CASSLRQGNTEAFF
>TRBV19
CATRSYGNTIYF
>TRBV5-1
CASASHPRQGANYGYTF
>TRBV7-2
CASSFRRGSGELFF
>TRBV15
CATSTELDSYNEQFF
>TRBV6-5
CASSYSSGNGYTF
>TRBV5-5
CASSLELIYTGELFF
>TRBV19
CASTATVSSYEQYF
>TRBV19
CASSIVGTGVGQPQHF
>TRBV19
CASSTGTSVGRHEQYF
>TRBV4-2
CASSPDMSGYTF
>TRBV12-5
CASGLVLVGTRMNTEAFF
>TRBV7-8
CASSNLREYVFF
>TRBV18
CASSPLGGGTAHTEAFF
>TRBV30
CAWSWGFDEQFF
>TRBV9
CASSPASRLAGYNEQFF
>TRBV7-6
CASSLGGLASYEQYF
>TRBV19
CASSIQGATEAFF
>TRBV5-4
CASSFGQNTGELFF
>TRBV5-5
CASSLESGEMKAFF
>TRBV7-2
CASSYLGLAGYEQYF
>TRBV5-1
CASSPIGRESNSPLHF
>TRBV18
CASSPPGLAAYNEQFF
>TRBV5-4
CASSLNWGGKETQYF
>TRBV27
CASSLSVTSLKRTQYF
>TRBV11-1
CASSLVYRDTEAFF
>TRBV4-3
CASSQDLEEGTYNEQFF
>TRBV11-3
CASSLPSYTDTQYF
>TRBV5-1
CASSFRASYNEQFF
>TRBV7-6
CASSRFPDRGWNHSNQPQHF
>TRBV4-3
CASSTWREGLETQYF
>TRBV5-1
CASAAGGLNQPQHF
>TRBV4-2
CASSQESGVVSGQYF
>TRBV27
CASSRGQPYNEQFF
>TRBV28
CASSSTRTGSSYNEQFF
>TRBV5-8
CASSPSRTGISTDTQYF
>TRBV19
CASSSLGGATDTQYF
>TRBV13
CASSEGSGRATDTQYF
>TRBV5-1
CASSRNGGSSGANVLTF
>TRBV19
CASSIGGRGEQFF
>TRBV29-1
CSVQGVSSTDTQYF
>TRBV28
CASRSTLSETQYF
>TRBV7-2
CASSLYGGVTDTQYF
>TRBV9
CASSPTGFTNTEAFF
>TRBV5-8
CASSLRAGGINEQFF
>TRBV7-2
CASSFNRGTEAFF
>TRBV4-1
CASRDRDRGLDTIYF